This T cell receptor (beta chain) was captured in a study of T-cell reconstitution after alpha-beta-depleted transplantation in children. As to this clonotype: The antigen is unknown.

Unique molecular identifiers featured in how the TCRbeta library was prepared. TCRdb redid the calling of the PCR reads with MiXCR, one entry per CDR3 protein. Altogether fewer than 700,000 distinct CDR3 sequences are present, 13% being singletons, with the ten largest covering 2.2%. The study's findings and limits: Expanded clones from the graft, numbering several hundred, reportedly supplied alpha-beta T cells about two months after transplant. Newly produced T cells mostly provided counts and TCRbeta diversity after one year, as hyperexpanded clones declined.

Germline lookup yields CDR1 KGHSH and CDR2 LQKENI. The CDR3 sequence is 16 residues long. V gave up 2 bases and J gave up 0 bases, with 13 bases separating them. The chain links TRBV18 to TRBJ1-2; D is uncertain. The sample was PBMCs, mostly from graft donor cells, taken 360 days after TCRalphabeta/CD19-depleted stem cell transplant. This TCR derives from a male patient under 18 who had a stem cell transplant for acute myeloid leukemia, so the T cells may come from the graft donor. The CDR3 bases are TGTGCCAGCTCACCAGAAAGAGGTCAATCTAACTATGGCTACACCTTC. Protein sequence: CASSPERGQSNYGYTF.